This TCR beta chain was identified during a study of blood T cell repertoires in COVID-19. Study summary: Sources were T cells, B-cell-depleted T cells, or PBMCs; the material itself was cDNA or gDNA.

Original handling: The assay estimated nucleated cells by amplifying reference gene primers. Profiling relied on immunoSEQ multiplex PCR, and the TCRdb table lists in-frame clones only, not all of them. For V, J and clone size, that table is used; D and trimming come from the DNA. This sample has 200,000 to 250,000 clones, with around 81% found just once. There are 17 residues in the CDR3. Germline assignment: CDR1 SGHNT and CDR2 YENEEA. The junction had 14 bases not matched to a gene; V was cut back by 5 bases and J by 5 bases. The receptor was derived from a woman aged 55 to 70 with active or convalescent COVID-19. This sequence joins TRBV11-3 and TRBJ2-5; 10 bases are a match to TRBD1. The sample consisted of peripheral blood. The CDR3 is CASSLPTGGALGETQYF. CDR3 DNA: TGTGCCAGCAGCCTCCCGACAGGGGGCGCATTGGGGGAGACCCAGTACTTC.